These 8 T cell receptor beta chains were sequenced from one sample in a study of tumor-infiltrating lymphocytes in primary liver carcinoma. Co-extraction of both nucleic acids (RNA and DNA) used about 17-31 mg of unsorted bulk tissue. Reverse transcription of roughly 470 ng total RNA with a constant-region primer produced TCR beta cDNA. Three nested multiplex PCR rounds, a slightly modified ARM-PCR, produced the libraries for TCR beta. The first two PCR rounds used TRBV1-TRBV30 primers with a Cbeta primer, roughly 10 cycles each. TCRdb reprocessed the multiplex PCR reads via MiXCR and lists one record per CDR3 protein. The repertoire consists of 95,000 to 100,000 distinct CDR3 sequences, with approximately 70% occurring once and the leading ten covering about 12%. The specimen sequenced was liver tumor tissue from sampling region 2. The subset denotes: tumor region T2, inferior pole. The receptors derive from a woman aged 60-75 years with primary liver carcinoma and hepatitis B virus infection.

This clonotype was seen a single time. This sequence may be a read error, since a much larger clone differs from it by one base. V and J are TRBV20-1 and TRBJ1-2; D is unclear. V was trimmed by 7 bases and J by 4 bases, leaving 25 bases between them. This CDR3 spans 16 amino acids. Germline lookup yields CDR1 DFQATT and CDR2 SNEGSKA (reference sequence). CDR3 coding DNA: TGCAGTGGCAGCCCAATCATGACCGACCAGTCCTATGGCTACACCTTC. The encoded protein is CSGSPIMTDQSYGYTF.

The chain uses TRBV4-1 and TRBJ2-7; D is possibly TRBD2 (6 bases). V was pared by 4 bases and J by 7 bases, with 20 bases between. The V gene's germline CDR1 is MGHRA and CDR2 YSYEKL. The CDR3 runs 15 residues. In nucleotides, the CDR3 is TGCGCCAGCAGCCCAGTAACTGGACTACTCTATGAGCAGTACTTC. Encoded protein: CASSPVTGLLYEQYF.

On this clonotype itself: A single base separates this from a much larger clone, so it may be a read error. This chain connects TRBV24-1 to TRBJ2-1; unclear D gene. Germline assignment: CDR1 KGHDR and CDR2 SFDVKD. Trimming took off 2 bases at V and 10 bases at J, with 11 bases between the two ends. The CDR3 loop spans 13 amino acids. CDR3 bases: TGTGCCACCAGTGATTCGACCCGGAAAGAGCAGTTCTTC. Its protein product is CATSDSTRKEQFF.

The sample holds many counts of this clonotype. The chain employs TRBV6-5 and TRBJ2-2; weak D call: TRBD1 (5 bases). This CDR3 contains 14 residues. The germline V gene has CDR1 MNHEY and CDR2 SVGAGI. The V and J ends lost 7 bases and 3 bases respectively, with 12 bases between them. The CDR3, as DNA: TGTGCCAGCAAGAATGGCAGGGACACCGGGGAGCTGTTTTTT. It codes for CASKNGRDTGELFF.

The V and J genes are TRBV28 and TRBJ2-1; D possibly corresponds to TRBD2 (5 bases). This CDR3 spans 16 amino acids. Germline V CDR1 and CDR2: MDHEN, SYDVKM. V lost 9 bases and J lost 6, with 24 bases in between. The CDR3 coding sequence is TGTGCCAGGAGCCTAATAGCGTCAGGCACTGGCAATGAGCAGTTCTTC. Encoded protein: CARSLIASGTGNEQFF.

This clonotype was recorded many times. The chain uses TRBV12-3 or TRBV12-4 and TRBJ1-6; D ambiguous. The CDR3 runs 14 residues. Trimming stripped 5 bases from V and 9 bases from J, with 14 bases between. CDR3 amino acids: CASSPLRAASPLHF. CDR3 sequence (DNA): TGTGCCAGCAGTCCCCTGAGAGCGGCTTCACCCCTCCACTTT.

About this clonotype itself: One end of the junction is discordant with germline, which a read error may explain. This sequence joins TRBV10-1 and TRBJ2-1, with D unresolved. The germline gives CDR1 WNHNN, CDR2 SYGVQD (reference sequence). The CDR3 length is 12 residues. Here the CDR3 reads CASSEFNNEEFF. The CDR3 region has the DNA TGCGCTAGCAGTGAGTTTAACAATGAGGAGTTCTTC.

This clonotype has only a few counts. The chain employs TRBV29-1 and TRBJ2-1; D not certain. CDR1 is SQVTM, CDR2 ANQGSEA, per germline. The CDR3 loop spans 12 amino acids. Trimming removed 2 bases at V and 13 bases at J, with 15 bases between. In DNA form, the CDR3 reads TGCAGCGTTGAATTTTATTCGGACCATCAGTTCTTC. Translation gives CSVEFYSDHQFF.